The 4 T cell receptor beta chains below all came from one sample that was sequenced in a study of T cells after yellow fever vaccination. TCRdb used MiXCR to reprocess the 5' RACE reads, holding one entry per CDR3 protein. The profile shows a few hundred thousand distinct CDR3 sequences, about 7% of them singletons. Material: CD4+ T cells sorted from PBMCs, obtained 15 days after the yellow fever booster vaccination. The receptors were sampled from a young man who received the YFV17D yellow fever vaccine.

CDR3 DNA sequence: TGTGCCAGCAGCTTAGCCGAGTCCCACGGGGAGCTGTTTTTT. Translated: CASSLAESHGELFF. J is TRBJ2-2 and V is TRBV7-2; D gene uncertain. Trimming removed 0 bases from V and 7 bases from J, with 9 bases in between. Germline CDR1 and CDR2: SGHTA and FQGNSA. CDR3 size: 14 residues. Drawing the rest from reference TRBV7-2 and TRBJ2-2, the complete variable domain is GAGVSQSPSNKVTEKGKDVELRCDPISGHTALYWYRQSLGQGLEFLIYFQGNSAPDKSGLPSDRFSAERTGGSVSTLTIQRTQQEDSAVYLCASSLAESHGELFFGEGSRLTVL.

This clonotype has just a few counts. The rearrangement links TRBV6-2 or TRBV6-3 to TRBJ2-1; 8 bases line up with TRBD2. Trimming took 0 bases from V and 8 from J; bases not matched to a gene: 9. Per germline, CDR1 MNHEY and CDR2 SVGEGT. This CDR3 is 16 amino acids long. The CDR3 bases are TGTGCCAGCAGTTACTCGAAAGCGGGGGCCACCGATGAGCAGTTCTTC. Translating gives CASSYSKAGATDEQFF.

This clonotype was seen at least ten times. CDR3 in DNA: TGCAGCGTTGCGGGAACTCTCCCTTCAAGTCGAGAGACCCAGTACTTC. It is translated as CSVAGTLPSSRETQYF. The chain is built from TRBV29-1 and TRBJ2-5; possibly TRBD2 for D (5 bases). Trimming removed 4 bases from V and 4 bases from J, with 22 bases in between. CDR1 is SQVTM, CDR2 ANQGSEA, per germline. The CDR3 length is 16 residues.

This clonotype was counted between two and nine times. The J gene is TRBJ2-3, the V gene TRBV11-2; D uncertain. There are 15 residues in the CDR3. Trimming stripped 5 bases from V and 2 bases from J, with 14 bases between. The V gene's germline CDR1 is SGHAT and CDR2 FQNNGV. This CDR3 is CASSLYSEFTDTQYF. Written as DNA, the CDR3 is TGTGCCAGCAGCCTGTATTCGGAGTTCACAGATACGCAGTATTTT.